This entry is about one T cell receptor beta chain. Its specificity is not known. Once RNA had been extracted, it was reverse transcribed into cDNA to act as the sequencing template. TCRdb's copy holds only in-frame clones and misses some; the assay was immunoSEQ multiplex PCR. The sample shows roughly 200,000 clones, about 56% of them seen only once. These data are taken from a study of CD8+ T cells in alopecia areata. Study-wide results and limits: Mouse data revealed clearer TCR sharing than patient data did, a gap possibly tied to HLA. When scalp samples are sequenced, resident alphabeta T cells of normal skin are also captured. Affected scalp, especially in alopecia totalis/universalis, had a higher clonality than normal scalp did.

V was cut by 5 bases and J by 6 bases, with 9 bases left in between. The CDR3 spans 11 residues. Germline-derived CDR1 and CDR2 are SGHNT and YYREEE (reference sequence). PBMCs yielded sorted CD4+ and CD8+ T cells. This sequence was found in a human donor in good health. Sequencing was carried out using CD8+ T cells sorted from blood. V gene TRBV5-4 combines with J gene TRBJ2-7, with D possibly TRBD2 on 5 matching bases. The chain's CDR3 is CASSNGGEQYF. CDR3 coding DNA: TGTGCCAGCAGTAATGGAGGCGAGCAGTACTTC.